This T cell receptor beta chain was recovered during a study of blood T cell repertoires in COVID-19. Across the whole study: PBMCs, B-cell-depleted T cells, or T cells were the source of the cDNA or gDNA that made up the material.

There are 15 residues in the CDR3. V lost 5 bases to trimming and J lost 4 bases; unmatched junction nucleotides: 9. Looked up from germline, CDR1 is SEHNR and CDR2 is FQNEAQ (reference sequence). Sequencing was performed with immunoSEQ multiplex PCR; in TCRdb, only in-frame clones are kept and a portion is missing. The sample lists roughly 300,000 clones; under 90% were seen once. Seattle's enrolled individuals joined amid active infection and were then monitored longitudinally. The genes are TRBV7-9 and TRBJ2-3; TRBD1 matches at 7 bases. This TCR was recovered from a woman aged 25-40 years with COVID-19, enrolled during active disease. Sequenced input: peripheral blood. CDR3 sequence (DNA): TGTGCCAGCAGCACAGGGGCCGGTAGCGCAGATACGCAGTATTTT. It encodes CASSTGAGSADTQYF.